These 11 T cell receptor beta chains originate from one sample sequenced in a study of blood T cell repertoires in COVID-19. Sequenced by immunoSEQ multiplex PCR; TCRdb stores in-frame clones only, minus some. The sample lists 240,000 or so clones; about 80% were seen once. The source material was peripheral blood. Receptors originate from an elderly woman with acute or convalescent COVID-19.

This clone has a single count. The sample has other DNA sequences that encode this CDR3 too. The CDR3 DNA is TGTGCCAGCAGCTTAGAAGGACAGGGGAAGGACGAGCAGTACTTC. Translating it yields CASSLEGQGKDEQYF. The V and J genes are TRBV7-8 and TRBJ2-7, with 9 nucleotides matching TRBD1. Losses at the gene ends were 1 base for V and 5 bases for J; bases not matched to a gene: 6. Per germline, CDR1 SGHVS and CDR2 FQNEAQ. The CDR3 is 15 residues long.

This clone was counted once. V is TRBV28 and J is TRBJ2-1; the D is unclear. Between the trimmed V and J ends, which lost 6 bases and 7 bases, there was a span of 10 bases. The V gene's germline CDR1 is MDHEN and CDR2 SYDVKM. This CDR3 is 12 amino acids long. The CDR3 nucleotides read TGTGCCAGCAGCCCTCCCTTTAATGAGCAGTTCTTC. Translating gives CASSPPFNEQFF.

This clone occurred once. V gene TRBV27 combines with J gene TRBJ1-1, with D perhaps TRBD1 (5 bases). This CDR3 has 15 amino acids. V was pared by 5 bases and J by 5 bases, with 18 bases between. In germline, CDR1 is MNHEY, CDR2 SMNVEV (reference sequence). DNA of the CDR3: TGTGCCAGCAGTACAGTAACGGGGGTAGGGACTGAAGCTTTCTTT. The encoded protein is CASSTVTGVGTEAFF.

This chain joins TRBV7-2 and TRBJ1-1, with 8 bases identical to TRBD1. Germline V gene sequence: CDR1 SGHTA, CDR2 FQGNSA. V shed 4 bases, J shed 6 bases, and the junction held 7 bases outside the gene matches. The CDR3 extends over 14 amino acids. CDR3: CASSSGQGYSEAFF. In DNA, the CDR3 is TGTGCCAGCAGCTCAGGACAGGGTTACTCTGAAGCTTTCTTT.

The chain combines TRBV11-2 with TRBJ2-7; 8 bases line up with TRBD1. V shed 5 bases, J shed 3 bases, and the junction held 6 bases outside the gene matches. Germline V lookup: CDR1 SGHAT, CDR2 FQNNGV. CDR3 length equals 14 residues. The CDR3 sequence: CASSETGGGYEQYF. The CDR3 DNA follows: TGTGCCAGCAGCGAAACAGGGGGAGGCTACGAGCAGTACTTC.

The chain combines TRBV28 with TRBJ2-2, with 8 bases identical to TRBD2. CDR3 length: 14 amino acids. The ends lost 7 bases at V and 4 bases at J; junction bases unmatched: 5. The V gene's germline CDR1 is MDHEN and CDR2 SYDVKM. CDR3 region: CASNGAGGTGELFF. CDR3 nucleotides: TGTGCCAGCAATGGGGCGGGGGGCACCGGGGAGCTGTTTTTT. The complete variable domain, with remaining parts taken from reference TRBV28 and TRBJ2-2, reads DVKVTQSSRYLVKRTGEKVFLECVQDMDHENMFWYRQDPGLGLRLIYFSYDVKMKEKGDIPEGYSVSREKKERFSLILESASTNQTSMYLCASNGAGGTGELFFGEGSRLTVL.

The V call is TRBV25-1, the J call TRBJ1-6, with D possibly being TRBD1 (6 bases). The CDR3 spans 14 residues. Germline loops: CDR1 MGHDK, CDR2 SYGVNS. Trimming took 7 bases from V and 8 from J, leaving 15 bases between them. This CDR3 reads CASTDGQSHSPLHF. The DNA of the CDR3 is TGTGCCAGCACTGATGGACAGTCACATTCACCCCTCCACTTT. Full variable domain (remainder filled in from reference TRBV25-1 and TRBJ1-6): EADIYQTPRYLVIGTGKKITLECSQTMGHDKMYWYQQDPGMELHLIHYSYGVNSTEKGDLSSESTVSRIRTEHFPLTLESARPSHTSQYLCASTDGQSHSPLHFGNGTRLTVT.

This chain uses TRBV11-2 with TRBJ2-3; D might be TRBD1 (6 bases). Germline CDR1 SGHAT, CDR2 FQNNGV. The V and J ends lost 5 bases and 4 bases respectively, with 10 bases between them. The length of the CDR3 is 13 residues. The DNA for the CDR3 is TGTGCCAGCAGCCAGGACAGAGCAGATACGCAGTATTTT. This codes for CASSQDRADTQYF.

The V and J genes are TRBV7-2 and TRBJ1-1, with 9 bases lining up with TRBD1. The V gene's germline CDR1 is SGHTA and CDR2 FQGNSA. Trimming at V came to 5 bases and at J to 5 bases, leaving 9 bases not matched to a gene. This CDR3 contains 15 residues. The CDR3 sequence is CASSAQGQGVTEAFF. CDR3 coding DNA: TGTGCCAGCAGCGCCCAGGGACAGGGTGTGACTGAAGCTTTCTTT.

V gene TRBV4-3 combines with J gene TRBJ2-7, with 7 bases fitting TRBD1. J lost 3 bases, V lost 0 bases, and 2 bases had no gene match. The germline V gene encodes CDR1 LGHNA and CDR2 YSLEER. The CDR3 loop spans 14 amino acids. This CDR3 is CASSQDQGDYEQYF. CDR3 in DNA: TGCGCCAGCAGCCAAGACCAGGGGGACTACGAGCAGTACTTC.

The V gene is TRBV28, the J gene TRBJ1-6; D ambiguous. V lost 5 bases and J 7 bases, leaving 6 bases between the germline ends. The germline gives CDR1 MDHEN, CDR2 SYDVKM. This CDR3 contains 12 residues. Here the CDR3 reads CASSELNSPLHF. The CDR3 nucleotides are TGTGCCAGCAGTGAACTGAATTCACCCCTCCACTTT.